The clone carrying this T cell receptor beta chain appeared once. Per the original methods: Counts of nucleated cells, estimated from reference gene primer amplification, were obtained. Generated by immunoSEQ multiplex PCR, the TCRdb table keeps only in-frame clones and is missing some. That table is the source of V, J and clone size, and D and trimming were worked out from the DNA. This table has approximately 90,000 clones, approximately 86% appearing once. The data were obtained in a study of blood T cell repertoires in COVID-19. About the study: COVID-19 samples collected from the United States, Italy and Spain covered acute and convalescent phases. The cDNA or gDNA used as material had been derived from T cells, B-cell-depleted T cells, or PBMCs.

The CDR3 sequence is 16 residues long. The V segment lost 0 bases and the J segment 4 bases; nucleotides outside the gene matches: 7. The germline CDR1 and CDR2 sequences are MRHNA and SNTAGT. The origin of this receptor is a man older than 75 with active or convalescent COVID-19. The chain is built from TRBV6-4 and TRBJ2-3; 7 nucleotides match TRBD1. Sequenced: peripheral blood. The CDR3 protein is CASSDSRDRGADTQYF. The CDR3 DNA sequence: TGTGCCAGCAGTGACTCGAGGGACAGAGGGGCAGATACGCAGTATTTT.